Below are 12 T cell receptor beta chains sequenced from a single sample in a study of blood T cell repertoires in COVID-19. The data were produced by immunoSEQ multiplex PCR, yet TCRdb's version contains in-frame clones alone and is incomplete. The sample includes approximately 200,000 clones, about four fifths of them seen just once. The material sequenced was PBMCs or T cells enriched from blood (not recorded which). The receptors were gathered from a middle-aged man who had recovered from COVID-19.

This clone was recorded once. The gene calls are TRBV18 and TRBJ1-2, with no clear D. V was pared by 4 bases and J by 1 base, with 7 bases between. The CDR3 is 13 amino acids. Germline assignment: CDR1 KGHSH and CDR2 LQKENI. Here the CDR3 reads CASSLDSNYGYTF. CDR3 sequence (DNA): TGTGCCAGCTCACTTGATAGTAACTATGGCTACACCTTC.

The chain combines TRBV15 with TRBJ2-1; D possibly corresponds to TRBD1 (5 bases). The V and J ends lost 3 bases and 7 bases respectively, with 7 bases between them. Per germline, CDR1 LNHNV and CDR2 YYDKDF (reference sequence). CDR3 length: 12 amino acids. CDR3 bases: TGTGCCACCAGCAGGGACACTAATGAGCAGTTCTTC. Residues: CATSRDTNEQFF.

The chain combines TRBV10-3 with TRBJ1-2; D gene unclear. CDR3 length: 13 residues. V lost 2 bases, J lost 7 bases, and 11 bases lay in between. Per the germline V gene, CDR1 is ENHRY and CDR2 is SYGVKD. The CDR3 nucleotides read TGTGCCATCAGTGAGGGGTCTCGGGTTGGCTACACCTTC. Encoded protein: CAISEGSRVGYTF.

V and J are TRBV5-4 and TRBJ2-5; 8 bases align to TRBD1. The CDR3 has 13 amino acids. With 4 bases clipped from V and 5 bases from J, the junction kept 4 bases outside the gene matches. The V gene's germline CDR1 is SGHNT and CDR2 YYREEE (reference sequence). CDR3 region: CASSDTGGETQYF. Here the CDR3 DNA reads TGTGCCAGCAGCGATACAGGGGGGGAGACCCAGTACTTC.

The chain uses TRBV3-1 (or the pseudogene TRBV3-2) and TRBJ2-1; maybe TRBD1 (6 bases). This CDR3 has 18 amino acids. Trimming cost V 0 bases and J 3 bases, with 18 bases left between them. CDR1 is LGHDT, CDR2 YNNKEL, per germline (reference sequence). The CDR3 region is CASSQDWTGQTVYNEQFF. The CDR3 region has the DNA TGTGCCAGCAGCCAAGATTGGACCGGACAGACGGTCTACAATGAGCAGTTCTTC.

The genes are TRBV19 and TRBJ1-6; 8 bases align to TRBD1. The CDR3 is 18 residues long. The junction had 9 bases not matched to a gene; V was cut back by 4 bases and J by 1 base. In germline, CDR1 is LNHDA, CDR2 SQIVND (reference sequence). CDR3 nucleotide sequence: TGTGCCAGTAGTAACTCGCAGGGGGCGTCTTCCTATAATTCACCCCTCCACTTT. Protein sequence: CASSNSQGASSYNSPLHF.

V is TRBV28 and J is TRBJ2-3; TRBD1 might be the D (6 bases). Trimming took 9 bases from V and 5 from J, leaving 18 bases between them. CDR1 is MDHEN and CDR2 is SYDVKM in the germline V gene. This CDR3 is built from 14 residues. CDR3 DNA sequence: TGTGCCAGTTCCGGGACAAATTTTAGAGATACGCAGTATTTT. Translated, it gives CASSGTNFRDTQYF.

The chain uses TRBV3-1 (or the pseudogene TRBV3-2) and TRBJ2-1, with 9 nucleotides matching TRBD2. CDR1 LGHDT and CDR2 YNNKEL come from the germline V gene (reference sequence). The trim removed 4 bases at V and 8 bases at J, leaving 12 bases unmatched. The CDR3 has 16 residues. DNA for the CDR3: TGTGCCAGCAGCCTACGCGGGGGGGCGTCGACCTATGAGCAGTTCTTC. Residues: CASSLRGGASTYEQFF.

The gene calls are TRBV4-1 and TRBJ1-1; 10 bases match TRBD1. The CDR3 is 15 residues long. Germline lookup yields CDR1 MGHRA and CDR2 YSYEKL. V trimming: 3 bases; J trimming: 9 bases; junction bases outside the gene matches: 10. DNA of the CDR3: TGCGCCAGCAGCCAGGGGACAGGGGCGTTTGGCAAAGCTTTCTTT. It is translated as CASSQGTGAFGKAFF.

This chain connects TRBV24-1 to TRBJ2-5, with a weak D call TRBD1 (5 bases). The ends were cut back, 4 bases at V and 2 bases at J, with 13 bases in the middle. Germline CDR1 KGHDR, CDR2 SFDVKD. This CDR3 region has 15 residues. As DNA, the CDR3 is TGTGCCACCAGTGACCGATCCCCAGGGCAAGAGACCCAGTACTTC. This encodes CATSDRSPGQETQYF.

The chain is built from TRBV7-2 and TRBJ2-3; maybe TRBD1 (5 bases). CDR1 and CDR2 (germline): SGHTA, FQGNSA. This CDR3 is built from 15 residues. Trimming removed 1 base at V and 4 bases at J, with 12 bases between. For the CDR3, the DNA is TGTGCCAGCAGCTTAGAGGACATATCTTCAGATACGCAGTATTTT. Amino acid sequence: CASSLEDISSDTQYF.

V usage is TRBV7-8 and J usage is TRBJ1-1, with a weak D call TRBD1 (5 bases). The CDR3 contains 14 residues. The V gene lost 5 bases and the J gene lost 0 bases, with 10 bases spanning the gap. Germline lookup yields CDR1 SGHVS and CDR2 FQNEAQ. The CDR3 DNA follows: TGTGCCAGCAGCCCCGGACATTTGAACACTGAAGCTTTCTTT. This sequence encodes CASSPGHLNTEAFF. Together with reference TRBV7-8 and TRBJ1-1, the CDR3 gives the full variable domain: GAGVSQSPRYKVAKRGQDVALRCDPISGHVSLFWYQQALGQGPEFLTYFQNEAQLDKSGLPSDRFFAERPEGSVSTLKIQRTQQEDSAVYLCASSPGHLNTEAFFGQGTRLTVV.